The 5 T cell receptor beta chains reported below all come from one sample, sequenced in a study of shared clonotypes between healthy human individuals. Naive CD8 cells were CD45RO-negative, positively selected for CCR7, excluding terminally differentiated effector memory CD45RA+ cells. TCRdb's table, derived via immunoSEQ multiplex PCR, lists solely in-frame clones and lacks some. The sample lists about 2.2 million clones, about 93% occurring once. Sequences were obtained from naive CD8+ T cells from PBMCs. The receptors were gathered from a man between 18 and 29 years old in good health. Some clones in this sample may be carry-over from other donors' samples.

This rearrangement joins TRBV6-5 to TRBJ2-7, with D uncertain. The CDR3 consists of 14 residues. CDR1 is MNHEY and CDR2 is SVGAGI in the germline V gene. The germline V and J ends were trimmed by 0 bases and 7 bases, with 13 bases remaining between them. DNA of the CDR3: TGTGCCAGCAGTTACTCGCCTCGAGATGGTGAGCAGTACTTC. This codes for CASSYSPRDGEQYF.

The chain couples TRBV4-3 to TRBJ2-2; the D gene is possibly TRBD1 (5 bases). The CDR3 runs 21 residues. V dropped 4 bases and J dropped 4 bases, with 31 bases sitting between them. In germline, CDR1 is LGHNA, CDR2 YSLEER. Here the CDR3 DNA reads TGCGCCAGCAGCCCAATCGGAGATTGGGGCTTCCTAGAAGGCAGCACCGGGGAGCTGTTTTTT. Protein product: CASSPIGDWGFLEGSTGELFF.

The chain uses TRBV27 and TRBJ2-4, with 11 positions matching TRBD1. The junction had 1 base not matched to a gene; V was cut back by 8 bases and J by 7 bases. The germline V gene encodes CDR1 MNHEY and CDR2 SMNVEV (reference sequence). The CDR3 is 12 residues long. This chain's CDR3 is CASGQGANIQYF. Here the CDR3 DNA reads TGTGCCAGCGGACAGGGGGCGAACATTCAGTACTTC.

The rearrangement joins TRBV28 to TRBJ1-1; a possible D gene is TRBD1 (6 bases). CDR3 length: 14 amino acids. The germline CDR1 and CDR2 sequences are MDHEN and SYDVKM. The V gene lost 8 bases and the J gene lost 7 bases, with 20 bases spanning the gap. The CDR3 DNA reads TGTGCCAGCGGCAGGGGATCCCATTTGATTGAAGCTTTCTTT. Amino acids: CASGRGSHLIEAFF.

This clone was detected once. The chain links TRBV27 to TRBJ2-1, with no clear D. Germline CDR1 MNHEY, CDR2 SMNVEV (reference sequence). The CDR3 sequence is 14 residues long. Trimming shortened V by 11 bases and J by 2 bases, and 16 bases separated the two germline ends. The chain's CDR3 is CACRDGYAYNEQFF. The DNA for the CDR3 is TGTGCCTGCCGAGACGGGTATGCCTACAATGAGCAGTTCTTC.